These 13 T cell receptor beta chains originate from one sample sequenced in a study of memory CD4+ T cells and cytomegalovirus serostatus. Single viable CD3+CD4+CD8-CD45RO+ cells were sorted as the memory CD4+ T cells. This table comes from immunoSEQ multiplex PCR, and its TCRdb copy is limited to in-frame clones, with some not included. The repertoire holds 35,000 to 45,000 clones, with roughly 83% as singletons. Specimen: memory CD4+ T cells from blood. All receptors derive from an adult in good health and CMV-seronegative.

The chain couples TRBV2 to TRBJ1-1; D uncertain. V lost 1 base and J lost 3, with 9 bases in between. The CDR3 runs 14 residues. Germline V CDR1 and CDR2: SNHLY, FYNNEI. For the CDR3, the DNA is TGTGCCAGCAGTGAAGAAACTCGGGACACTGAAGCTTTCTTT. Encoded protein: CASSEETRDTEAFF.

The rearrangement links TRBV5-1 to TRBJ2-2; 12 bases align to TRBD2. With 3 bases clipped from V and 1 base from J, the junction kept 4 bases outside the gene matches. The CDR3 totals 17 residues. CDR1 SGHRS and CDR2 YFSETQ come from the germline V gene. CDR3 region: CASSSGTSGRNTGELFF. The CDR3 DNA follows: TGCGCCAGCAGCTCCGGGACTAGCGGGCGGAACACCGGGGAGCTGTTTTTT.

The V call is TRBV19, the J call TRBJ1-5, with D tentatively TRBD1 (5 bases). V lost 7 bases and J lost 3, with 13 bases in between. The CDR3 contains 14 residues. CDR1 LNHDA and CDR2 SQIVND come from the germline V gene (reference sequence). CDR3 residues: CASTNKGFNQPQHF. CDR3 coding DNA: TGTGCCAGTACCAACAAGGGGTTCAATCAGCCCCAGCATTTT. The full variable domain, rest sourced from reference TRBV19 and TRBJ1-5, is DGGITQSPKYLFRKEGQNVTLSCEQNLNHDAMYWYRQDPGQGLRLIYYSQIVNDFQKGDIAEGYSVSREKKESFPLTVTSAQKNPTAFYLCASTNKGFNQPQHFGDGTRLSIL.

CDR3 protein: CSVGQDGYTF. As DNA, the CDR3 is TGCAGTGTTGGACAGGATGGCTACACCTTC. The V gene is TRBV20-1, the J gene TRBJ1-2; 7 bases are a match to TRBD1. The trim removed 7 bases at V and 6 bases at J, leaving 2 bases unmatched. The CDR3 spans 10 residues. Germline V lookup: CDR1 DFQATT, CDR2 SNEGSKA (reference sequence).

The chain joins TRBV5-6 to TRBJ2-3; D is tentatively TRBD1 or TRBD2 (5 bases each). The CDR3 runs 13 residues. Germline V CDR1 and CDR2: SGHDT, YYEEEE. CDR3 bases: TGTGGGACCGGCAGGGAGAACACAGATACGCAGTATTTT. It specifies CGTGRENTDTQYF.

The J gene is TRBJ2-7, the V gene TRBV30; TRBD1 agrees at 9 bases. CDR3 length: 14 residues. Germline assignment: CDR1 GTSNPN and CDR2 SVGIG (reference sequence). J gave up 6 bases and V 5 bases, and 11 bases lay outside the gene matches. The CDR3 loop reads CAWDTGTGQSEQYF. CDR3 nucleotide sequence: TGTGCCTGGGACACCGGGACAGGGCAATCCGAGCAGTACTTC.

This rearrangement joins TRBV12-5 to TRBJ1-4; TRBD1 is a possible D gene (5 bases). The CDR3 is made up of 14 amino acids. V lost 5 bases and J lost 8, with 15 bases in between. CDR1 LGHNT and CDR2 FRNRAP come from the germline V gene. CDR3 amino acids: CASGPGTVTEKLFF. CDR3 DNA sequence: TGTGCTAGTGGTCCAGGGACCGTTACCGAAAAACTGTTTTTT. The full variable domain, rest sourced from reference TRBV12-5 and TRBJ1-4, is DARVTQTPRHKVTEMGQEVTMRCQPILGHNTVFWYRQTMMQGLELLAYFRNRAPLDDSGMPKDRFSAEMPDATLATLKIQPSEPRDSAVYFCASGPGTVTEKLFFGSGTQLSVL.

The chain uses TRBV19 and TRBJ2-5; 9 bases line up with TRBD2. Germline CDR1 is LNHDA and CDR2 is SQIVND (reference sequence). Trimming at V came to 6 bases and at J to 5 bases, leaving 7 bases not matched to a gene. CDR3 length: 14 residues. The CDR3 is CASRTGTSMETQYF. CDR3 DNA sequence: TGTGCCAGTAGAACTGGGACTAGCATGGAGACCCAGTACTTC.

This clone was observed a few times. V is TRBV7-9 and J is TRBJ2-5; D might be TRBD2 (7 bases). Germline assignment: CDR1 SEHNR and CDR2 FQNEAQ (reference sequence). The CDR3 consists of 14 residues. Trimming removed 5 bases at V and 5 bases at J, with 15 bases between. In nucleotides, the CDR3 is TGTGCCAGCAGCCTCAACGGGGGGCGCGAGACCCAGTACTTC. This codes for CASSLNGGRETQYF.

The chain employs TRBV11-3 and TRBJ1-4; D is unresolved. Germline values: CDR1 SGHNT, CDR2 YENEEA. The CDR3 loop spans 13 amino acids. V was cut by 11 bases and J by 2 bases, with 12 bases left in between. The CDR3 sequence: CAQTRGTNEKLFF. DNA for the CDR3: TGTGCCCAAACCAGAGGGACTAATGAAAAACTGTTTTTT.

The chain is built from TRBV7-8 and TRBJ2-1; D may correspond to TRBD1 or TRBD2 (5 bases each). Deletions cut 5 bases from V and 8 bases from J, with 25 bases between. CDR3 length equals 17 residues. From germline, CDR1 is SGHVS and CDR2 FQNEAQ. The CDR3 region has the DNA TGTGCCAGCAGCGAAGTTGACCCGGGGCCCGATACCGATGAGCAGTTCTTC. This gives the protein CASSEVDPGPDTDEQFF.

This chain joins TRBV7-2 and TRBJ1-1; TRBD1 aligns across 8 bases. CDR3 size: 13 residues. The V gene's germline CDR1 is SGHTA and CDR2 FQGNSA. The V and J ends lost 4 bases and 4 bases, in that order; junction bases with no gene match: 2. CDR3 sequence: CASSSDRGTEAFF. The DNA of the CDR3 is TGTGCCAGCAGCTCCGACAGGGGCACTGAAGCTTTCTTT.

The chain combines TRBV7-8 with TRBJ1-3; D call uncertain. V shed 1 base and J shed 0 bases, with 13 bases lying between them. From germline, CDR1 is SGHVS and CDR2 FQNEAQ. The CDR3 covers 17 residues. The chain's CDR3 is CASSLDAAGNSGNTIYF. The CDR3 DNA sequence: TGTGCCAGCAGCTTAGACGCCGCTGGCAACTCTGGAAACACCATATATTTT.